The 21 T cell receptor beta chains given below trace back to one sample, sequenced in a study of glioma-infiltrating T cells after dendritic cell vaccination (dated by TCRdb to about 2016). The method behind the library was the immunoSEQ multiplex PCR assay. The immuneACCESS repertoire file appears here via TCRdb, limited to in-frame rearrangements. These files lack a portion of the clones; in checked studies, under half of the deficit traces to unresolved V genes, and the cause of the others is not known. The sample yields over 55,000 clones; roughly 79% were counted once. 7% to 9.5% of the sample belongs to the ten largest clones. The material was blood, obtained before dendritic cell vaccination. Source of these receptors: a human donor with glioblastoma.

The chain employs TRBV6-5 and TRBJ2-7; 9 positions match TRBD1. This CDR3 has 14 residues. V was pared by 5 bases and J by 6 bases, with 8 bases of the junction left unmatched. Germline V gene lookup returns CDR1 MNHEY and CDR2 SVGAGI. Written as DNA, the CDR3 is TGTGCCAGCAGTACCGGGACAGGGCTTGGCGAGCAGTACTTC. It yields the protein CASSTGTGLGEQYF.

This clone was seen only a few times. The rearrangement joins TRBV6-6 to TRBJ2-7, with 9 bases fitting TRBD1. CDR1 and CDR2 (germline): MNHNY, SVGAGI (reference sequence). CDR3 length: 12 amino acids. The J segment lost 6 bases and the V segment lost 6 bases, leaving 3 bases of the junction unmatched. This chain's CDR3 is CASRTGQGEQYF. Here the CDR3 DNA reads TGTGCCAGCAGAACGGGACAGGGCGAGCAGTACTTC.

This clone was found many times. V gene TRBV5-6 combines with J gene TRBJ1-1; D not certain. The germline gives CDR1 SGHDT, CDR2 YYEEEE. This CDR3 has 13 amino acids. V was pared by 4 bases and J by 4 bases, with 11 bases between. The CDR3 sequence: CASSPASGTEAFF. The DNA for the CDR3 is TGTGCCAGCAGCCCCGCCTCCGGCACTGAAGCTTTCTTT.

The rearrangement links TRBV6-4 to TRBJ1-2; TRBD1 might be the D (5 bases). Germline lookup yields CDR1 MRHNA and CDR2 SNTAGT. V lost 6 bases and J 4 bases, leaving 15 bases between the germline ends. The CDR3 length is 14 residues. The CDR3 DNA follows: TGTGCCAGCAGCGAGTACGGGGGACTCTATGGCTACACCTTC. This codes for CASSEYGGLYGYTF.

This clone was counted a few times. The V call is TRBV7-9, the J call TRBJ2-5; unclear D gene. The germline gives CDR1 SEHNR, CDR2 FQNEAQ (reference sequence). With 0 bases removed from V and 4 bases from J, the gap between germline ends came to 9 bases. The CDR3 covers 14 residues. Written as DNA, the CDR3 is TGTGCCAGCAGCTTAGCGAGTTTCCCAGAGACCCAGTACTTC. It yields the protein CASSLASFPETQYF.

The chain is built from TRBV19 and TRBJ1-2; D unresolved. V lost 4 bases, J lost 5 bases, and 17 bases lay in between. CDR3 length equals 15 residues. Germline V lookup: CDR1 LNHDA, CDR2 SQIVND (reference sequence). CDR3 in DNA: TGTGCCAGTAGTACCGGGAGACCCGCCTCGTATGGCTACACCTTC. This encodes CASSTGRPASYGYTF.

This chain connects TRBV30 to TRBJ2-5; the match to TRBD2 covers 11 bases. V gave up 4 bases and J gave up 4 bases; unmatched junction bases: 5. The CDR3 runs to 14 residues. The germline V gene encodes CDR1 GTSNPN and CDR2 SVGIG (reference sequence). The CDR3 loop reads CAWTSGGIGETQYF. The DNA of the CDR3 is TGTGCCTGGACTAGCGGGGGGATCGGAGAGACCCAGTACTTC.

This chain connects TRBV19 to TRBJ1-2, with D maybe TRBD1 (5 bases). The CDR3 sequence is 15 residues long. V lost 6 bases and J 3 bases, leaving 17 bases between the germline ends. CDR1 LNHDA and CDR2 SQIVND come from the germline V gene (reference sequence). This CDR3 is CASSHRQTPDYGYTF. The CDR3, as DNA: TGTGCCAGTAGCCACAGACAGACCCCTGACTATGGCTACACCTTC. Filled out from reference TRBV19 and TRBJ1-2, the complete variable domain reads DGGITQSPKYLFRKEGQNVTLSCEQNLNHDAMYWYRQDPGQGLRLIYYSQIVNDFQKGDIAEGYSVSREKKESFPLTVTSAQKNPTAFYLCASSHRQTPDYGYTFGSGTRLTVV.

The CDR3 sequence is CAISSTPGGTQYF. The CDR3 bases are TGTGCCATCAGTAGTACCCCGGGGGGTACGCAGTATTTT. The V gene is TRBV10-3, the J gene TRBJ2-3, with 7 bases identical to TRBD2. J lost 8 bases, V lost 5 bases, and 7 bases had no gene match. Germline CDR1 is ENHRY and CDR2 is SYGVKD. The CDR3 consists of 13 residues.

The CDR3 DNA is TGCAGCGCATACCTAACACTATACTCTGGGGCCAACGTCCTGACTTTC. Translation gives CSAYLTLYSGANVLTF. This chain uses TRBV29-1 with TRBJ2-6; the D is unclear. CDR3 length equals 16 residues. The germline CDR1 and CDR2 sequences are SQVTM and ANQGSEA. Trimming took 7 bases from V and 0 from J, leaving 16 bases between them.

This chain links TRBV9 with TRBJ1-1; no reliable D call. The V end lost 0 bases, the J end lost 3 bases, and 9 bases lay between the germline ends. The CDR3 covers 14 residues. Germline loops: CDR1 SGDLS, CDR2 YYNGEE. The DNA for the CDR3 is TGTGCCAGCAGCGTAGGGGTAGACTACACTGAAGCTTTCTTT. Protein product: CASSVGVDYTEAFF.

The CDR3, as DNA: TGCGCCAGCAGCCGCACAAGAGGGGGCAATAATTCACCCCTCCACTTT. Amino acid sequence: CASSRTRGGNNSPLHF. The chain has TRBV4-3 and TRBJ1-6, with 7 positions matching TRBD1. From germline, CDR1 is LGHNA and CDR2 YSLEER. V dropped 4 bases and J dropped 5; count of bases not matched to a gene: 8. This CDR3 is 16 amino acids long.

Notes on this clone: Other DNA sequences in this sample translate to the same CDR3. The chain has TRBV7-7 and TRBJ1-1, with D uncertain. Between the trimmed V and J ends, which lost 5 bases and 4 bases, there was a span of 11 bases. This CDR3 contains 13 residues. Germline V gene lookup returns CDR1 SSHAT and CDR2 FNYEAQ (reference sequence). CDR3 DNA: TGTGCCAGCAGCATCACTACGAGCACTGAAGCTTTCTTT. Encoded protein: CASSITTSTEAFF. Combining the CDR3 with reference TRBV7-7 and TRBJ1-1 gives the whole variable domain GAGVSQSPRYKVTKRGQDVTLRCDPISSHATLYWYQQALGQGPEFLTYFNYEAQPDKSGLPSDRFSAERPEGSISTLTIQRTEQRDSAMYRCASSITTSTEAFFGQGTRLTVV.

The V call is TRBV25-1, the J call TRBJ2-5, with TRBD1 matching 10 bases. This CDR3 comprises 15 residues. Looked up from germline, CDR1 is MGHDK and CDR2 is SYGVNS. After removal of 5 bases from V and 3 bases from J, the junction contained 6 bases not matched to a gene. The CDR3 DNA reads as TGTGCCAGCAGTACAACCGGGACAGGGGAAGAGACCCAGTACTTC. This translates into CASSTTGTGEETQYF.

The chain is built from TRBV21-1 and TRBJ2-4; the table gives TRBD1 as D, unverified against the DNA. TRBV21-1 has pseudogene status. The CDR3 has 17 residues. The CDR3 nucleotides read TGTGCCAGCAGCACTTGCCGGGACAGGAGTACCAAAAACATTCAGTACTTC. Encoded protein: CASSTCRDRSTKNIQYF.

The chain uses TRBV5-1 and TRBJ1-1; tentative D call: TRBD1 (5 bases). This CDR3 is 15 amino acids long. V lost 3 bases, J lost 4 bases, and 16 bases lay in between. Germline CDR1 is SGHRS and CDR2 is YFSETQ. The CDR3 DNA is TGCGCCAGCAGCTGGGGCCCCGGTATGGGCACTGAAGCTTTCTTT. Protein product: CASSWGPGMGTEAFF.

The rearrangement links TRBV19 to TRBJ1-6, with TRBD1 as a possible D gene (6 bases). This CDR3 has 15 amino acids. The germline V gene has CDR1 LNHDA and CDR2 SQIVND (reference sequence). Trimming took 1 base from V and 7 from J, leaving 11 bases between them. Written as DNA, the CDR3 is TGTGCCAGTAGTATAGGCGGACAGTCAAATTCACCCCTCCACTTT. Its protein product is CASSIGGQSNSPLHF.

The genes are TRBV6-5 and TRBJ2-1; 7 positions agree with TRBD1. The ends lost 5 bases at V and 9 bases at J; junction bases unmatched: 4. The CDR3 extends over 12 amino acids. Looked up from germline, CDR1 is MNHEY and CDR2 is SVGAGI. The CDR3 region has the DNA TGTGCCAGCAGTCGACAGGGTATTGAGCAGTTCTTC. The encoded protein is CASSRQGIEQFF.

The chain uses TRBV18 and TRBJ1-2, with 8 bases lining up with TRBD1. The CDR3 loop spans 16 amino acids. V lost 3 bases to trimming and J lost 5 bases; unmatched junction nucleotides: 11. Germline CDR1 reads KGHSH; CDR2 reads LQKENI. The CDR3 spells CASSPPDRVSVYGYTF. CDR3 sequence (DNA): TGTGCCAGCTCACCCCCGGACAGGGTTTCTGTTTATGGCTACACCTTC.

The chain combines TRBV15 with TRBJ2-1; TRBD2 matches 12 bases. The CDR3 covers 16 residues. Per germline, CDR1 LNHNV and CDR2 YYDKDF (reference sequence). With 4 bases clipped from V and 5 bases from J, the junction kept 6 bases outside the gene matches. The CDR3 DNA reads TGTGCCACCAGCACCTCTAGCGGGGGGGCGGACAATGAGCAGTTCTTC. This codes for CATSTSSGGADNEQFF.

The V call is TRBV7-2, the J call TRBJ2-7, with D tentatively TRBD2 (7 bases). V was cut by 3 bases and J by 0 bases, with 12 bases left in between. This CDR3 contains 15 residues. The germline gives CDR1 SGHTA, CDR2 FQGNSA. In DNA form, the CDR3 reads TGTGCCAGCAGCTTGGGCGGGGGCCTCTCCTACGAGCAGTACTTC. Amino acids: CASSLGGGLSYEQYF. Based on the CDR3 plus reference TRBV7-2 and TRBJ2-7, the full variable domain is GAGVSQSPSNKVTEKGKDVELRCDPISGHTALYWYRQSLGQGLEFLIYFQGNSAPDKSGLPSDRFSAERTGGSVSTLTIQRTQQEDSAVYLCASSLGGGLSYEQYFGPGTRLTVT.